The clone carrying this T cell receptor (beta chain) was found a few times. Its antigen is still unknown. This CDR3 comprises 13 residues. V gave up 5 bases and J gave up 0 bases, with 5 bases separating them. The germline V gene has CDR1 DFQATT and CDR2 SNEGSKA (reference sequence). The data were taken from a study of blood T cells in healthy people across ages. Together with a sample-barcoded 5' primer, a J-beta primer mix was included in a second PCR lasting roughly 6 to 12 cycles. MiXCR, applied by TCRdb to the 5' RACE reads, yields one record per CDR3 protein. The data hold around 1,000,000 distinct CDR3 sequences, with 20% to 25% observed a single time. Study-wide results and caveats: PBMCs went unsorted, and a conclusive naive versus antigen-experienced comparison was therefore prevented.

These data are also associated with another study on T cells of mothers and their children. That work states: Related and unrelated pairs show TCR recombination output that thymic selection shapes similarly.

The gene calls are TRBV20-1 and TRBJ1-6; D not resolved. Material for sequencing was blood. The TCR comes from a girl aged 2-9 years in good health. CDR3 loop: CSAEDSYNSPLHF. For the CDR3, the DNA is TGCAGTGCTGAGGACTCCTATAATTCACCCCTCCACTTT.